The 7 T cell receptor beta chains below were found in one sample sequenced in a study of T cells in women clearing cervical HPV infection. Generated by immunoSEQ multiplex PCR, the TCRdb table keeps only in-frame clones and is missing some. The listing records fewer than 30,000 clones. Sequencing was performed on blood buffy coat. These TCRs come from a woman aged 18 to 69 with a cervical HPV16 infection that either progressed to CIN3+ or cleared (not recorded which).

On this clone: The observed sequence ends 3 residues before the CDR3 terminus, with the missing tail filled in from the germline J gene. This chain joins TRBV5-4 and TRBJ2-2; D not resolved. Looked up from germline, CDR1 is SGHNT and CDR2 is YYREEE (reference sequence). The CDR3 totals 14 residues. The V and J ends lost 0 bases and 2 bases respectively, with 5 bases between them. The CDR3: CASSLGGNTGELFF. The part of the CDR3 DNA that was read is TGTGCCAGCAGCTTGGGCGGAAACACCGGGGAG.

As to this clone: The read ends 3 residues before the CDR3 terminus; that terminus is restored from the germline J gene. The rearrangement uses TRBV13 and TRBJ2-7; 13 bases are shared with TRBD2. This CDR3 is 16 amino acids long. Germline loops: CDR1 PRHDT, CDR2 FYEKMQ (reference sequence). J lost 2 bases, V lost 5 bases, and 6 bases had no gene match. CDR3 sequence: CASSPAGTSGTYEQYF. The CDR3 bases that were read are TGTGCCAGCAGCCCCGCCGGGACTAGCGGGACCTACGAG.

A word on this clone: The DNA ends 3 residues before the CDR3 does, and the rest of the CDR3 is filled in from the germline J gene. The J gene is TRBJ1-2, the V gene TRBV7-6; 8 bases fit TRBD1. Germline V gives CDR1 SGHVS, CDR2 FNYEAQ. The CDR3 is 17 amino acids. CDR3 DNA (partial): TGTGCCAGCAGCTCCAACAGGGACAGGTTCCCTCCCTACGAC. Translation gives CASSSNRDRFPPYD. The whole CDR3 sequence is CASSSNRDRFPPYDYTF.

Note on this clone: The CDR3 extends 3 residues past the end of the read, so its final part is completed from the germline J gene. The V and J genes are TRBV7-7 and TRBJ2-3, with D possibly called TRBD1 or TRBD2 (6 bases each). The CDR3 sequence is 14 residues long. Germline CDR1 reads SSHAT; CDR2 reads FNYEAQ (reference sequence). Partial CDR3 DNA: TGTGCCAGCAGTCTGGCACAGGGAGGACAGACG. It yields the protein CASSLAQGGQT. The whole CDR3 protein is CASSLAQGGQTQYF.

Worth noting for this clone: The CDR3 goes on 3 residues after the read ends, and that part is filled in from the germline J gene. This chain joins TRBV7-2 and TRBJ2-7; 10 bases map to TRBD2. V lost 4 bases to trimming and J lost 4 bases; unmatched junction nucleotides: 4. The CDR3 loop spans 14 amino acids. The germline V gene has CDR1 SGHTA and CDR2 FQGNSA. CDR3 sequence: CASSSSGSVYEQYF. CDR3 DNA (partial): TGTGCCAGCAGCTCTAGCGGGAGTGTATACGAG.

On this clone: The read terminates 3 residues before the CDR3 end, so the remaining end is supplied by the germline J gene. This chain links TRBV19 with TRBJ1-6; D is uncertain. Deletions cut 5 bases from V and 9 bases from J, with 14 bases between. This CDR3 has 14 residues. The germline gives CDR1 LNHDA, CDR2 SQIVND (reference sequence). The CDR3 DNA, read in part, is TGTGCCAGTAGTGCAGACACACCGGCTTCACCC. The encoded protein is CASSADTPASP. The entire CDR3 is CASSADTPASPLHF.

Remarks on this clone: The CDR3 end falls 3 residues outside the read, so it is completed with the germline J gene. The chain employs TRBV18 and TRBJ1-5; the match to TRBD1 covers 8 bases. The CDR3 consists of 13 residues. Germline CDR1 and CDR2: KGHSH and LQKENI. The J segment lost 3 bases and the V segment lost 6 bases, leaving 1 base of the junction unmatched. The CDR3: CASSGQANQPQHF. The part of the CDR3 DNA that was read is TGTGCCAGCTCGGGACAGGCCAATCAGCCC.